The clone carrying this T cell receptor (beta chain) was found once. Measured with immunoSEQ multiplex PCR; TCRdb has only the in-frame clones, and not every one. The sample shows 300,000 to 400,000 clones, 93% of them seen only once. The time point is: blood from clinic visit 5 months post-surgery; TSC patient then seizure free. Pre-surgery treatment included at least one anti-epileptic drug. The data were obtained in a study of brain T cells in children with intractable seizures. CDR1 is MNHNS, CDR2 SASEGT, per germline. V was trimmed by 0 bases and J by 8 bases, leaving 5 bases between them. The CDR3 length is 12 residues.

The chain carries TRBV6-1 and TRBJ2-1; D ambiguous. This receptor was identified in a boy in the first two years of life with tuberous sclerosis and intractable seizures. The input for sequencing was peripheral blood, taken 4 to 6 months after surgery. CDR3 sequence: CASSEAWDEQFF. The CDR3 DNA follows: TGTGCCAGCAGTGAAGCCTGGGATGAGCAGTTCTTC.